A single T cell receptor beta chain is shown here with its context. No antigen is known for it. The data stem from a study of T cell responses to AZD1222 COVID-19 vaccine. General study results and limits: Mostly white British, mostly female donors; authors suggested clonal diversity may be underestimated. Unmutated regions of variants are reportedly targeted by nearly half of spike-specific TCRs. Rises in breadth and depth of Spike-specific TCRs came after two AZD1222 doses.

V was pared by 5 bases and J by 2 bases, with 9 bases between. The CDR3 totals 13 residues. Looked up from germline, CDR1 is MNHEY and CDR2 is SVGAGI. The table came from immunoSEQ multiplex PCR; TCRdb's copy has only in-frame clones and leaves some out. The sample lists about 100,000 clones; around nine tenths were seen once. The V call is TRBV6-5, the J call TRBJ1-2; no definite D call. This TCR was sampled from an adult who received the MenACWY meningococcal vaccine as a control. The source was peripheral blood, collected 28 days after the second dose of the MenACWY control vaccine. CDR3 coding DNA: TGTGCCAGCAGTCGAGTACAGAACTATGGCTACACCTTC. This gives the protein CASSRVQNYGYTF.